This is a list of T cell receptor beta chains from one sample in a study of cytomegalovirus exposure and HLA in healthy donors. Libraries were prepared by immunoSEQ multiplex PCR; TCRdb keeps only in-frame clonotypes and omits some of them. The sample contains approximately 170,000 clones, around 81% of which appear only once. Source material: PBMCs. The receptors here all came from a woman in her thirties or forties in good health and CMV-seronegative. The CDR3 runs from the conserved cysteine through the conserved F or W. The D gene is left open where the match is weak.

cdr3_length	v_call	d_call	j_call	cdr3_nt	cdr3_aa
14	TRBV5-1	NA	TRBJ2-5	TGCGCCAGCAGCTTGTACAGGGCCCAAGAGACCCAGTACTTC	CASSLYRAQETQYF
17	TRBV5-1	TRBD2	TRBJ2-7	TGCGCCAGCAGCTTGGGCCTCCTTGGCGGGAGGGCCGACGAGCAGTACTTC	CASSLGLLGGRADEQYF
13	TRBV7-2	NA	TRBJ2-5	TGTGCCAGCAGCTTTAAGGGGTCCCCGGCCCAGTACTTC	CASSFKGSPAQYF
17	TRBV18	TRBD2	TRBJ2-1	TGTGCCAGCTCACCCCCGGGACTAGCGGGAGCTAACAATGAGCAGTTCTTC	CASSPPGLAGANNEQFF
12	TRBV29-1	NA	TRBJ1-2	TGCAGCGTTGCGGGCAGGGTAGCTGGCTACACCTTC	CSVAGRVAGYTF
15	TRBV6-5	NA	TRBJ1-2	TGTGCCAGCAGTTACGCTACAGGGCTTAACTATGGCTACACCTTC	CASSYATGLNYGYTF
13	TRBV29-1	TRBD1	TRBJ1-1	TGCAGCGTTGCTAGGGGGCAGGACACTGAAGCTTTCTTT	CSVARGQDTEAFF
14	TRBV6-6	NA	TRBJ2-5	TGTGCCAGCATCAACCAGGGTGGCAAGGAGACCCAGTACTTC	CASINQGGKETQYF
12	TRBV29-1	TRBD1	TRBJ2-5	TGCAGCGGCCGACAGGGAAGAGAGACCCAGTACTTC	CSGRQGRETQYF
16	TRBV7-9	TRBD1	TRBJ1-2	TGTGCCAGCAGCACACGACAGGGTGAGATTAACTATGGCTACACCTTC	CASSTRQGEINYGYTF
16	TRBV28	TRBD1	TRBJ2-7	TGTGCCAGCACCGGCCTGAGACAGGGCAATCGCCACGAGCAGTACTTC	CASTGLRQGNRHEQYF
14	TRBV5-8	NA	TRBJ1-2	TGTGCCAGCAGCCGGAGGACAGCCCCAGGTGGCTACACCTTC	CASSRRTAPGGYTF
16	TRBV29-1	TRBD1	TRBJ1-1	TGCAGCGTTCCAAGGGGGCTGGGCAAGTCGGACACTGAAGCTTTCTTT	CSVPRGLGKSDTEAFF
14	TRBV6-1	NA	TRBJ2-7	TGTGCCAGCAACCCGGCAGCGGCAGCCTACGAGCAGTACTTC	CASNPAAAAYEQYF